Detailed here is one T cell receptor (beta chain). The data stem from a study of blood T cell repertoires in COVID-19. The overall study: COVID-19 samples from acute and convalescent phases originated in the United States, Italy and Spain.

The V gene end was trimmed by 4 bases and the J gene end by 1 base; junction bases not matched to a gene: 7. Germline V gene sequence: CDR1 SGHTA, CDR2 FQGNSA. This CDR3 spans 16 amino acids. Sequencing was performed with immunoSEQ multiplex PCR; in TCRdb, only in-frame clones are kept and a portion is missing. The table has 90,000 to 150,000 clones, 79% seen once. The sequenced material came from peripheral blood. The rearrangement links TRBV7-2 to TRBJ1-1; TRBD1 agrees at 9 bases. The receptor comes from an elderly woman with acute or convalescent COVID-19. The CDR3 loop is CASSSGQGFWNTEAFF. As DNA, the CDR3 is TGTGCCAGCAGCTCGGGACAGGGCTTTTGGAACACTGAAGCTTTCTTT. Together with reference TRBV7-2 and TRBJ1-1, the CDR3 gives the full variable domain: GAGVSQSPSNKVTEKGKDVELRCDPISGHTALYWYRQSLGQGLEFLIYFQGNSAPDKSGLPSDRFSAERTGGSVSTLTIQRTQQEDSAVYLCASSSGQGFWNTEAFFGQGTRLTVV.